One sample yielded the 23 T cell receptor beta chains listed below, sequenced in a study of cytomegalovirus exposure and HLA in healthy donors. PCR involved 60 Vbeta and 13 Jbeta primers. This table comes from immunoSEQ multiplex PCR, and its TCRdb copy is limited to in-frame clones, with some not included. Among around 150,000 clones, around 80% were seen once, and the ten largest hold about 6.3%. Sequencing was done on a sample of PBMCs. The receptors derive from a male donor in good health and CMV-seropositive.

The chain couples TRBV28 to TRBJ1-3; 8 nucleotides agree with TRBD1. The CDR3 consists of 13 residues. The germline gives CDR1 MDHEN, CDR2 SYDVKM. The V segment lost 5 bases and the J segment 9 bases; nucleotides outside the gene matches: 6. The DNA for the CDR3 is TGTGCCAGCAGTCCTGGACAGGGAGGCACCATATATTTT. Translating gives CASSPGQGGTIYF. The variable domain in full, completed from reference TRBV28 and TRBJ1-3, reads DVKVTQSSRYLVKRTGEKVFLECVQDMDHENMFWYRQDPGLGLRLIYFSYDVKMKEKGDIPEGYSVSREKKERFSLILESASTNQTSMYLCASSPGQGGTIYFGEGSWLTVV.

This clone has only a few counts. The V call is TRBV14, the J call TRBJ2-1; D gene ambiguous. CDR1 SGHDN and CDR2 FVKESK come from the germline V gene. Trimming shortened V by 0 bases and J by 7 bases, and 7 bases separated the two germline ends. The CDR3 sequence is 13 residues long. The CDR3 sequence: CASSQELTNEQFF. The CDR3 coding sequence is TGTGCCAGCAGCCAAGAACTAACAAATGAGCAGTTCTTC. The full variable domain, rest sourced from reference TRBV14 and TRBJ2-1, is EAGVTQFPSHSVIEKGQTVTLRCDPISGHDNLYWYRRVMGKEIKFLLHFVKESKQDESGMPNNRFLAERTGGTYSTLKVQPAELEDSGVYFCASSQELTNEQFFGPGTRLTVL.

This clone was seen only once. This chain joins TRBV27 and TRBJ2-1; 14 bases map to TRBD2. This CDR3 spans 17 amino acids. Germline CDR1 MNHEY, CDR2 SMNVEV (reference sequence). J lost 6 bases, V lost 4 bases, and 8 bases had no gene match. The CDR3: CASSWRAGLAGANEQFF. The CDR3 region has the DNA TGTGCCAGCAGTTGGCGGGCGGGACTAGCGGGAGCCAATGAGCAGTTCTTC.

DNA for the CDR3: TGTGCCAGCAGCGTGGAGCCTGGACTAGCGGGAGGTCGCGAGCAGTACTTC. It is translated as CASSVEPGLAGGREQYF. V is TRBV9 and J is TRBJ2-7; 14 bases are a match to TRBD2. CDR1 SGDLS and CDR2 YYNGEE come from the germline V gene. CDR3 length: 17 residues. V dropped 2 bases and J dropped 6; count of bases not matched to a gene: 10.

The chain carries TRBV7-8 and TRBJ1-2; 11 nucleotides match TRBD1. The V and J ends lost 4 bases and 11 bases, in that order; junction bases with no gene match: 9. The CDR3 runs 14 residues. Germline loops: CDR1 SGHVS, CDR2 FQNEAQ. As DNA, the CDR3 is TGTGCCAGCAGCTCAAATTCCGGGACAGGGGGTTACACCTTC. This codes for CASSSNSGTGGYTF.

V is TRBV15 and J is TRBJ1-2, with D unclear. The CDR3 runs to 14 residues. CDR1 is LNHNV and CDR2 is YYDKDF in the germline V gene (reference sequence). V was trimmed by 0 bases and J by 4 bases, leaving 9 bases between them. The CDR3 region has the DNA TGTGCCACCAGCAGAGATGGATCGGGCTATGGCTACACCTTC. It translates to CATSRDGSGYGYTF.

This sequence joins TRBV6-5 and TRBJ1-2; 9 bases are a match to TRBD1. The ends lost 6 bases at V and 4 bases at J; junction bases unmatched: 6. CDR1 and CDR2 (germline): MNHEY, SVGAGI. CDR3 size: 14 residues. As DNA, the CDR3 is TGTGCCAGCAGGAACAGGGGGCCTGGCTATGGCTACACCTTC. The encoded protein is CASRNRGPGYGYTF.

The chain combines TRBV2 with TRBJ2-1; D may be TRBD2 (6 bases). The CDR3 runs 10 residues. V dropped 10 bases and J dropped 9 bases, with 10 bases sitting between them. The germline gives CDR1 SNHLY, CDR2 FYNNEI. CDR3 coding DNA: TGTGCCATCCCTAGCGCTGAGCAGTTCTTC. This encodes CAIPSAEQFF.

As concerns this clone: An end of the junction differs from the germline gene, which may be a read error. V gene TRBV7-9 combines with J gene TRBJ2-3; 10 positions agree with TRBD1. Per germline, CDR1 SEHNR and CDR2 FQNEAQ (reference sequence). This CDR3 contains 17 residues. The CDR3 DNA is TGTTCCAGCAGCTTAGACGGGACAGGGGCGCTCCGGGATACGCAGTATTTT. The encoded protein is CSSSLDGTGALRDTQYF. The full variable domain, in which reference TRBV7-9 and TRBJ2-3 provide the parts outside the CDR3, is DTGVSQNPRHKITKRGQNVTFRCDPISEHNRLYWYRQTLGQGPEFLTYFQNEAQLEKSRLLSDRFSAERPKGSFSTLEIQRTEQGDSAMYLCSSSLDGTGALRDTQYFGPGTRLTVL.

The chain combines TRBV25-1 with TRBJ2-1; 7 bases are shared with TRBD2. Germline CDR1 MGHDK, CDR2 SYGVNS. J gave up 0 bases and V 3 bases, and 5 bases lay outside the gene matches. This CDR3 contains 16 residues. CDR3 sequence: CASSEASGSSYNEQFF. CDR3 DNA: TGTGCCAGCAGTGAGGCTAGCGGAAGCTCCTACAATGAGCAGTTCTTC.

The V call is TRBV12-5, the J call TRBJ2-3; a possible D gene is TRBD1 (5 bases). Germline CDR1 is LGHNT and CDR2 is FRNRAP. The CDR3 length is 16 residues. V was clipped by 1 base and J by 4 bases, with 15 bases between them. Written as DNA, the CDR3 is TGTGCTAGTGGTTTGGCCCTTGGGGCCAGCCCAGATACGCAGTATTTT. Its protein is CASGLALGASPDTQYF.

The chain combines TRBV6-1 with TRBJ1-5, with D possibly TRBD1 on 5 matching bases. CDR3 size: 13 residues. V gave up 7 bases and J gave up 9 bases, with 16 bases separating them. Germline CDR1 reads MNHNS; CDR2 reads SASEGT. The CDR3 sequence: CASITVEGSPQHF. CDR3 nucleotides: TGTGCCAGCATTACCGTGGAGGGGTCGCCCCAGCATTTT.

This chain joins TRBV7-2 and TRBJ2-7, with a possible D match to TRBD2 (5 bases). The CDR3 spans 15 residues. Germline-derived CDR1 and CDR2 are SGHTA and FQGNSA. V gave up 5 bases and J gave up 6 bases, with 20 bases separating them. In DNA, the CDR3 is TGTGCCAGCAGCCCCCCATGGGAGAACCGCCCCGAGCAGTACTTC. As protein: CASSPPWENRPEQYF.

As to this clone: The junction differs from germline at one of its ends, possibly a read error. This CDR3 reads CSSSLKGGRGFIYEQYF. DNA for the CDR3: TGTTCCAGCAGCTTAAAGGGCGGGAGGGGTTTCATCTACGAGCAGTACTTC. The rearrangement uses TRBV7-3 and TRBJ2-7; TRBD2 matches at 9 bases. Germline lookup yields CDR1 SGHTA and CDR2 FQGTGA. The CDR3 is 17 amino acids.

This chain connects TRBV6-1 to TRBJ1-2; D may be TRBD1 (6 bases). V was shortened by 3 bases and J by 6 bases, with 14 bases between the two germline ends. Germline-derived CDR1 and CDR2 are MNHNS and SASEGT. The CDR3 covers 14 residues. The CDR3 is CASSDQGMFDGYTF. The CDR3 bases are TGTGCCAGCAGTGATCAGGGGATGTTTGATGGCTACACCTTC.

This CDR3 is CAREQGGTEAFF. The DNA for the CDR3 is TGTGCCCGGGAACAAGGGGGCACTGAAGCTTTCTTT. This sequence joins TRBV30 and TRBJ1-1; D is possibly TRBD1 (6 bases). The CDR3 runs to 12 residues. V dropped 8 bases and J dropped 4 bases, with 14 bases sitting between them. In germline, CDR1 is GTSNPN, CDR2 SVGIG (reference sequence).

CDR3 DNA: TGCGCCAGCAGCTTGGGAGGGGGAGCGAGCAATCAGCCCCAGCATTTT. Encoded protein: CASSLGGGASNQPQHF. J is TRBJ1-5 and V is TRBV5-1; perhaps TRBD1 as D (6 bases). CDR3 size: 16 residues. Germline V gene sequence: CDR1 SGHRS, CDR2 YFSETQ. V lost 0 bases and J 1 base, leaving 11 bases between the germline ends.

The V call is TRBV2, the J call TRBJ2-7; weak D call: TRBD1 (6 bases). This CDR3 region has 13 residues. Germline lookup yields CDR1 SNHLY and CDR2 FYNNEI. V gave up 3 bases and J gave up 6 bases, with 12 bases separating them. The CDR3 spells CASSEQGLGEQYF. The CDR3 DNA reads TGTGCCAGCAGTGAGCAGGGGTTGGGCGAGCAGTACTTC. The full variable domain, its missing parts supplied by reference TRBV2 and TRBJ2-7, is EPEVTQTPSHQVTQMGQEVILRCVPISNHLYFYWYRQILGQKVEFLVSFYNNEISEKSEIFDDQFSVERPDGSNFTLKIRSTKLEDSAMYFCASSEQGLGEQYFGPGTRLTVT.

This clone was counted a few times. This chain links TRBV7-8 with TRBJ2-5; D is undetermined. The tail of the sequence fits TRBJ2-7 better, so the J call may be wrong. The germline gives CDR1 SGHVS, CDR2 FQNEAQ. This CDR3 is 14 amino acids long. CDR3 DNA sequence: TGTGCCAGCAGCTTAGTAGTACTCTCCTACGAGCAGTACTTC. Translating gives CASSLVVLSYEQYF.

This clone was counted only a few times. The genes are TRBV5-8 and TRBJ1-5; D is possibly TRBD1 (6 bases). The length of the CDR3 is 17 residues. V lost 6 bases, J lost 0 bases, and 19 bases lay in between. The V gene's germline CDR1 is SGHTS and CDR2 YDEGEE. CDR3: CASIPGTSTHSNQPQHF. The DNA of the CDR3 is TGTGCCAGCATCCCCGGGACAAGTACTCATAGCAATCAGCCCCAGCATTTT.

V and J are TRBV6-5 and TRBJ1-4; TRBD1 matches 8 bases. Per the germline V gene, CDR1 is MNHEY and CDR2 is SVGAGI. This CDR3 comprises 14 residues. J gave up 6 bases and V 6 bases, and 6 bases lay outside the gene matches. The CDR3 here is CASSPGTGYEKLFF. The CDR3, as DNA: TGTGCCAGCAGCCCCGGGACAGGATATGAAAAACTGTTTTTT.

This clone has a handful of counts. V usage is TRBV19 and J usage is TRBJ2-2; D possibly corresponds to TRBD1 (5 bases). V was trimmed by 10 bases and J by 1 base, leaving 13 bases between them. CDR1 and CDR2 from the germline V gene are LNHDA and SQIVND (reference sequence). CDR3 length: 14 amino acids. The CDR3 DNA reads TGTGCCACCAAAAAAACAGGGAACACCGGGGAGCTGTTTTTT. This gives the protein CATKKTGNTGELFF.

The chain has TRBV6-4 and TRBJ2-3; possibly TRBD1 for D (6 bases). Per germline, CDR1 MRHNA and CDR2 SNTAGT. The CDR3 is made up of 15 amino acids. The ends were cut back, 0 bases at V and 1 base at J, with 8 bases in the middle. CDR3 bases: TGTGCCAGCAGTGACTCGCCAGGGGGCACAGATACGCAGTATTTT. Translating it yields CASSDSPGGTDTQYF.